The clone carrying this T cell receptor (beta chain) was observed a handful of times. The data stem from a study of identical twins. The V gene's germline CDR1 is SGHAT and CDR2 FQNNGV. The CDR3 length is 18 residues. V trimming: 3 bases; J trimming: 8 bases; junction bases outside the gene matches: 12. A universal primer site was incorporated via template switching, and the cDNA contained unique molecular identifiers. TCRdb analysed the 5' RACE reads with MiXCR anew, one entry per CDR3 protein. Of 600,000 to 700,000 distinct CDR3 sequences in the sample, 21% were seen once. These sequences were also reported in another study, on T cells expressing NK-cell markers. That study reports: Also leading the CD3+CD56-NKG2C+ fraction in a handful of donors were these clonotypes.

The sequenced sample consisted of PBMCs. The sequence was collected from a woman under 30 in good health. The chain carries TRBV11-2 and TRBJ2-1, with 14 bases matching TRBD2. The chain's CDR3 is CASSFSGTSGRYRHEQFF. DNA of the CDR3: TGTGCCAGCAGCTTCAGTGGGACTAGCGGGAGATACCGTCATGAGCAGTTCTTC.